This T cell receptor beta chain was sequenced for a study of cytomegalovirus exposure and HLA in healthy donors. The CDR3 contains 16 residues. CDR1 is SGHNT and CDR2 is YENEEA in the germline V gene. With V trimmed by 7 bases and J by 5 bases, 9 bases remained unmatched. Turning to this clone: What it recognizes is unknown.

The study's findings and limits: An observed cluster of highly shared sequence variants was recorded as a likely sequencing artifact.

Amplification used 60 Vbeta primers and 13 Jbeta primers. Clones were sequenced by immunoSEQ multiplex PCR, and TCRdb holds only the in-frame ones, with some missing. The sample contains some 160,000 clones, 65% to 90% of which appear only once. The chain is built from TRBV11-3 and TRBJ2-2; 11 bases agree with TRBD2. Sequencing was carried out using PBMCs. This clonotype originated in a man aged 50-59 years in good health and CMV-seropositive. CDR3 coding DNA: TGTGCCAGCACTCCGCTAGCGGGAGGAGGGACCGGGGAGCTGTTTTTT. Its protein product is CASTPLAGGGTGELFF.